Listed here is a single T cell receptor beta chain. As yet, its antigen is unknown. This entry belongs to a study of CD8+ T cells in alopecia areata. Treatment indicated: oral pan-JAK inhibitor, 5-10 mg twice daily. Reverse transcribed after extraction, RNA yielded cDNA as the sequencing template. The protocol was immunoSEQ multiplex PCR, while the TCRdb copy is restricted to in-frame clones and leaves out a portion. The sample has 90,000 to 150,000 clones, 58% seen once. Study-level results: Many expanded lesional clones remained in scalp and blood on tofacitinib.

Germline CDR1 and CDR2: LNHNV and YYDKDF (reference sequence). V lost 1 base, J lost 5 bases, and 10 bases lay in between. The CDR3 sequence is 14 residues long. The sequencing here drew on CD8+ T cells sorted from blood, taken at week 4, from a patient treated with tofacitinib. V usage is TRBV15 and J usage is TRBJ2-3; possibly TRBD2 for D (5 bases). This sequence was found in a human donor with alopecia areata. The CDR3 DNA sequence: TGTGCCACCAGCAGAGGAGGGTTGGGAGATACGCAGTATTTT. Translating it yields CATSRGGLGDTQYF.